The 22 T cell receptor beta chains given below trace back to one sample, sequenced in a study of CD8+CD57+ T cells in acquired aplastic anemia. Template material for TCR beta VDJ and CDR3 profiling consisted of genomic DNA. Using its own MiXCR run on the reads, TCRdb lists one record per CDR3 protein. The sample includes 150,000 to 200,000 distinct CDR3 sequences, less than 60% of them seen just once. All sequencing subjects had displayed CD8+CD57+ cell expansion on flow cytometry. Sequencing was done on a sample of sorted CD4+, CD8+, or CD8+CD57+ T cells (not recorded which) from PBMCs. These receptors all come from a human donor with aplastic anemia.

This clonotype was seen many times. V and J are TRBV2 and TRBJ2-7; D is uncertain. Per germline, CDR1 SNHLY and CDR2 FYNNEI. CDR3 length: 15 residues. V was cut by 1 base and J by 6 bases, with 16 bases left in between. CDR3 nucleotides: TGTGCCAGCAGTGAAGGATACCTTATGGGCTTCGAGCAGTACTTC. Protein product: CASSEGYLMGFEQYF.

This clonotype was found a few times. Here the CDR3 reads CATRYRFSGNTIYF. Here the CDR3 DNA reads TGTGCCACTAGATACAGGTTCTCTGGAAACACCATATATTTT. The rearrangement uses TRBV28 and TRBJ1-3; D possibly corresponds to TRBD1 (5 bases). In germline, CDR1 is MDHEN, CDR2 SYDVKM. This CDR3 region has 14 residues. The V gene lost 10 bases and the J gene lost 0 bases, with 13 bases spanning the gap. The full variable domain, its missing parts supplied by reference TRBV28 and TRBJ1-3, is DVKVTQSSRYLVKRTGEKVFLECVQDMDHENMFWYRQDPGLGLRLIYFSYDVKMKEKGDIPEGYSVSREKKERFSLILESASTNQTSMYLCATRYRFSGNTIYFGEGSWLTVV.

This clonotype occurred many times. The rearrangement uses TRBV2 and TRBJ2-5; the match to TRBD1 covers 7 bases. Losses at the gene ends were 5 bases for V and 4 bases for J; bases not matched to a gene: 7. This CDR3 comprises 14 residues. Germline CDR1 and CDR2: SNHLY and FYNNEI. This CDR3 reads CASSPRTGIETQYF. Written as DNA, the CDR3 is TGTGCCAGCAGTCCAAGGACAGGCATAGAGACCCAGTACTTC.

CDR3 bases: TGCAGTGCGACAAGGACAGGGTCCTACGAGCAGTACTTC. Residues: CSATRTGSYEQYF. This rearrangement joins TRBV20-1 to TRBJ2-7; 8 positions match TRBD1. Germline V gene lookup returns CDR1 DFQATT and CDR2 SNEGSKA (reference sequence). Trimming at V came to 6 bases and at J to 1 base, leaving 5 bases not matched to a gene. The CDR3 has 13 amino acids.

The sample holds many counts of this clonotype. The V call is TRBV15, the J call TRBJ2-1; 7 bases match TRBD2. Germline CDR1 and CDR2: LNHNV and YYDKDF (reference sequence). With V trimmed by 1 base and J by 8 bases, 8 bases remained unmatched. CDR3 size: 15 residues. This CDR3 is CATSRGGGVLDEQFF. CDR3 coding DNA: TGTGCCACCAGCAGAGGGGGGGGGGTACTGGATGAGCAGTTCTTC.

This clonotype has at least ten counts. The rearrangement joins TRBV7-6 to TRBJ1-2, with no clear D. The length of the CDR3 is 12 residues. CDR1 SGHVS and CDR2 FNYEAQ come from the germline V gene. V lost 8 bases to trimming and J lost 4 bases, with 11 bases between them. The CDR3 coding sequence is TGTGCCAGCGGAGGGTTTCGCTATGGCTACACCTTC. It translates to CASGGFRYGYTF.

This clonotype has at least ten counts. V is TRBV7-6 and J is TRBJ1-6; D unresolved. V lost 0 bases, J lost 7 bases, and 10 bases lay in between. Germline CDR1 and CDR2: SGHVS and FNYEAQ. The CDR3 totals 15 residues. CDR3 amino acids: CASSLARQENSPLHF. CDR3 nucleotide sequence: TGTGCCAGCAGCTTAGCGCGGCAGGAGAATTCACCCCTCCACTTT.

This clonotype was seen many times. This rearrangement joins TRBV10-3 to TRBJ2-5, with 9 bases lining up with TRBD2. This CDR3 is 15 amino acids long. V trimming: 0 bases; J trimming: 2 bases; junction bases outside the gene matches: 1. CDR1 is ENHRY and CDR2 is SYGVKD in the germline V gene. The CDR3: CAISESAGGQETQYF. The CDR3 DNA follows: TGTGCCATCAGTGAGTCAGCGGGGGGACAAGAGACCCAGTACTTC.

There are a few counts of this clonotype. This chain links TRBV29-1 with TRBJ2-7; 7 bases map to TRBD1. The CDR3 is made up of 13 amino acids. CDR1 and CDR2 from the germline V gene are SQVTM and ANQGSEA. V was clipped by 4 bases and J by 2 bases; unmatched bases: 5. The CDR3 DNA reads TGCAGCGTTGTGACAGGGACAGCCTACGAGCAGTACTTC. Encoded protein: CSVVTGTAYEQYF.

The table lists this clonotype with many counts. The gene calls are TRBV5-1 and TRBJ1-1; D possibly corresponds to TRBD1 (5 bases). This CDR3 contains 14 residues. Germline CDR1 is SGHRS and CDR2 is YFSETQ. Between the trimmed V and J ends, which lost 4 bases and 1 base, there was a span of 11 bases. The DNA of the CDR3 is TGCGCCAGCAGCAGACAGACGGAGAACACTGAAGCTTTCTTT. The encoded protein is CASSRQTENTEAFF.

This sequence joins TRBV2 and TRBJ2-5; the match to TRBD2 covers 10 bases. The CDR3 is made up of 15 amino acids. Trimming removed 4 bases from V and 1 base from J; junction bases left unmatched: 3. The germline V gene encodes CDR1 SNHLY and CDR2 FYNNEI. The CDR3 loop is CASSVTSGAQETQYF. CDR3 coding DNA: TGTGCCAGCAGTGTTACTAGCGGGGCCCAAGAGACCCAGTACTTC.

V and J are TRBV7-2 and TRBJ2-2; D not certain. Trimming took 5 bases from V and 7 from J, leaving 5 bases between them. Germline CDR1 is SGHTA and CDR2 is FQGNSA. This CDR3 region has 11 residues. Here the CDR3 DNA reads TGTGCCAGCAGCCCTGTCGGGGAGCTGTTTTTT. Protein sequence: CASSPVGELFF. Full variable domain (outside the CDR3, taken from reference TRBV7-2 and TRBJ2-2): GAGVSQSPSNKVTEKGKDVELRCDPISGHTALYWYRQSLGQGLEFLIYFQGNSAPDKSGLPSDRFSAERTGGSVSTLTIQRTQQEDSAVYLCASSPVGELFFGEGSRLTVL.

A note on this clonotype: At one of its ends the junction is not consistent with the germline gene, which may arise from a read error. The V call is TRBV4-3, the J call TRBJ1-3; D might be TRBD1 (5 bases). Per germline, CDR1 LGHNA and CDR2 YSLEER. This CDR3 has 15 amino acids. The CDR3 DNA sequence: TGCGCCAGCAGCCCCGACAGAGCTTGGGGAAACACCATACATTTT. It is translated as CASSPDRAWGNTIHF.

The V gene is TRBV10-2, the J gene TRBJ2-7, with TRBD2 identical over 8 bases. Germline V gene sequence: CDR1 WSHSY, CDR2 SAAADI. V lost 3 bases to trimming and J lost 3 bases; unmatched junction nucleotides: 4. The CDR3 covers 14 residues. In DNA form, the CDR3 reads TGCGCCAGCAGTGATGGTCTAGCGGGCTACGAGCAGTACTTC. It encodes CASSDGLAGYEQYF.

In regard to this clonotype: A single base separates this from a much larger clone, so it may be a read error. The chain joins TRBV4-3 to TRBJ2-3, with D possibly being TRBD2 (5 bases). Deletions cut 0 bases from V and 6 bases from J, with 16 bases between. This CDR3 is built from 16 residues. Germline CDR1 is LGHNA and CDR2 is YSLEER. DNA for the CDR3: TGCGCCAGCAGCCAAGATTGGGTACGGGGTCCCGATACGCAGTATTTT. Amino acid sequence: CASSQDWVRGPDTQYF.

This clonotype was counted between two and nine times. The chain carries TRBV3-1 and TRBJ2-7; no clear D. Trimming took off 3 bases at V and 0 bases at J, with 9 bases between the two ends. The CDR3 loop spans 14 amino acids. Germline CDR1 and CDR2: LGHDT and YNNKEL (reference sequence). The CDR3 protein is CASSQDRNSYEQYF. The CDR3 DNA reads TGTGCCAGCAGCCAGGACCGGAACTCCTACGAGCAGTACTTC.

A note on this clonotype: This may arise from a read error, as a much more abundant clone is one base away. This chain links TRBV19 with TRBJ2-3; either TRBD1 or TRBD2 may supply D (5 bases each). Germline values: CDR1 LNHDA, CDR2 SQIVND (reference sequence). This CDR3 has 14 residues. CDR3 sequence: CASSPITLRDRQCF. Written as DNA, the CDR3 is TGTGCCAGTAGTCCCATCACCCTCCGGGACCGACAGTGTTTT.

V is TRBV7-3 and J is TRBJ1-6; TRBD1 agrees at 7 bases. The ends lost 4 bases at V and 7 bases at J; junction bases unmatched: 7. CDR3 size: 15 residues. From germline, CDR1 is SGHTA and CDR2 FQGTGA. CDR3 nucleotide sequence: TGTGCCAGCAGCTGGGGGACAGCAAAGAATTCACCCCTCCACTTT. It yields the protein CASSWGTAKNSPLHF.

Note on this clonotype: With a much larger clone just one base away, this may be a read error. The CDR3 DNA follows: TGTGCCAGCAGTTACGCGCTCTTCGGTGGGCAGTTCTTC. Protein sequence: CASSYALFGGQFF. This chain connects TRBV10-3 to TRBJ2-1; D not certain. The length of the CDR3 is 13 residues. Germline-derived CDR1 and CDR2 are ENHRY and SYGVKD.

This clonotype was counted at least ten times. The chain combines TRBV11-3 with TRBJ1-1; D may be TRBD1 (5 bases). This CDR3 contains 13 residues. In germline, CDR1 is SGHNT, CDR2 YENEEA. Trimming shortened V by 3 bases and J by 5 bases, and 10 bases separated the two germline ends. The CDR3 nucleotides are TGTGCCAGCAGCTTGGGGGAAGGGACTGAAGCTTTCTTT. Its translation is CASSLGEGTEAFF.

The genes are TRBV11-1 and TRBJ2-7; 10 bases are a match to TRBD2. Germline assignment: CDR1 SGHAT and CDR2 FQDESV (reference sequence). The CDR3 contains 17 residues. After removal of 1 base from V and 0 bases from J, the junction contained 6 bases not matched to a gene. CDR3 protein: CASSLGLAGDSSYEQYF. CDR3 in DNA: TGTGCCAGCAGCTTAGGGCTAGCGGGGGATTCCTCCTACGAGCAGTACTTC.

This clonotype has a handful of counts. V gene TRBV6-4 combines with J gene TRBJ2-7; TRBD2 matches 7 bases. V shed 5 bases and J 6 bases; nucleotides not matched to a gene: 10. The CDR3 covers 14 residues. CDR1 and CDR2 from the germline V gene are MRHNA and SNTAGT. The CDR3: CASSPRPGEGEQYF. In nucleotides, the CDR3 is TGTGCCAGCAGTCCACGGCCCGGGGAGGGCGAGCAGTACTTC.